This TCR beta chain was obtained from a study of T cell changes during pregnancy in multiple sclerosis. The V end was cut by 2 bases, the J end by 2 bases, with 14 bases between. Germline CDR1 and CDR2: SGHVS and FQNEAQ. This CDR3 comprises 16 residues. Clones were read by immunoSEQ multiplex PCR, and TCRdb kept only the in-frame ones, dropping some. The table has roughly 70,000 clones, about 92% seen once. This sample comprised peripheral blood, obtained in the third trimester of pregnancy. The chain uses TRBV7-8 and TRBJ2-3, with D perhaps TRBD2 (6 bases). The sequence was collected from a female donor in good health, enrolled as a control in a pregnancy study. The chain's CDR3 is CASSLPMGLFTDTQYF. The DNA of the CDR3 is TGTGCCAGCAGCTTACCAATGGGACTCTTCACAGATACGCAGTATTTT.